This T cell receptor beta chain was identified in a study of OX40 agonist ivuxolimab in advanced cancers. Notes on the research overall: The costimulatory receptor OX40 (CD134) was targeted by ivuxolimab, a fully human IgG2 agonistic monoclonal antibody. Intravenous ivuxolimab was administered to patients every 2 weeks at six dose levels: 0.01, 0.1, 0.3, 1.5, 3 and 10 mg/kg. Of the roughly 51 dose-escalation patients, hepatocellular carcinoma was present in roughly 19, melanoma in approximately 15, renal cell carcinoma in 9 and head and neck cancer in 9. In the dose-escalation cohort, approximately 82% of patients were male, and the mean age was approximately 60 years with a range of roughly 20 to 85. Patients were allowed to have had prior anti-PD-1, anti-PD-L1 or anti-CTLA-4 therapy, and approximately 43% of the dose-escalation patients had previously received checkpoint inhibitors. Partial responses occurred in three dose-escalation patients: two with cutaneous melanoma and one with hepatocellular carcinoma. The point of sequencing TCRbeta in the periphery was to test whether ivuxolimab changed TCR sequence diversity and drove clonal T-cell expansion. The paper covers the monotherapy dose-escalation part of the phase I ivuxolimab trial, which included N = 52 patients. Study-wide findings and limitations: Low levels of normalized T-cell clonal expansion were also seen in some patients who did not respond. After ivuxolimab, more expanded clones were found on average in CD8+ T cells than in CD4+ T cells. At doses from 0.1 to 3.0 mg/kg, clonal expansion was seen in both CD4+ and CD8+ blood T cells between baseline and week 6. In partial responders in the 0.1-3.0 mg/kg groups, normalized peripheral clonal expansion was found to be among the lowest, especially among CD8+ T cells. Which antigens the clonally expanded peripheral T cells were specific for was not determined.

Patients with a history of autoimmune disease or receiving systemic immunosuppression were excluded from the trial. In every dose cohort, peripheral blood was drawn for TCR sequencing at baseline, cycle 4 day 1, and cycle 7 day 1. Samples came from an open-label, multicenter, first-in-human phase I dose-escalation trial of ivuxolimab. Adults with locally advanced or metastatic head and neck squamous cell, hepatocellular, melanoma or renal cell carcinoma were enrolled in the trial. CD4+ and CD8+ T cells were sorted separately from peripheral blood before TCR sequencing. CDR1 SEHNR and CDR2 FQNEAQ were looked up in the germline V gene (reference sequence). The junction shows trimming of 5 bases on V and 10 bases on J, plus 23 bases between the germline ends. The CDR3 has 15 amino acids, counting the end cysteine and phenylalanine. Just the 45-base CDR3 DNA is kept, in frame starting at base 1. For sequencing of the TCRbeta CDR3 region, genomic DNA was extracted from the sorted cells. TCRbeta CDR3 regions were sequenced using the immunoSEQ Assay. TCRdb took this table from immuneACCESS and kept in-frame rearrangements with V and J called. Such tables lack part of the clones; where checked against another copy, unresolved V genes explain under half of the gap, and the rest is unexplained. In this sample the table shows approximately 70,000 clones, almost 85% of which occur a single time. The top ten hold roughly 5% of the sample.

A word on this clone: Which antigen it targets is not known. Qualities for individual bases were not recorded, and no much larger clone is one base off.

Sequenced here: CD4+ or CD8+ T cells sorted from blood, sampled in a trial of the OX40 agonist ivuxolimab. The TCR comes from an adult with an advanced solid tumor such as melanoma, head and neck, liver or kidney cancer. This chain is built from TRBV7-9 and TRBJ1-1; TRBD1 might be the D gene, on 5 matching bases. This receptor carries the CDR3 CASSVGTSFAGRAFF. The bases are TGTGCCAGCAGCGTGGGGACCTCCTTTGCGGGACGAGCTTTCTTT.